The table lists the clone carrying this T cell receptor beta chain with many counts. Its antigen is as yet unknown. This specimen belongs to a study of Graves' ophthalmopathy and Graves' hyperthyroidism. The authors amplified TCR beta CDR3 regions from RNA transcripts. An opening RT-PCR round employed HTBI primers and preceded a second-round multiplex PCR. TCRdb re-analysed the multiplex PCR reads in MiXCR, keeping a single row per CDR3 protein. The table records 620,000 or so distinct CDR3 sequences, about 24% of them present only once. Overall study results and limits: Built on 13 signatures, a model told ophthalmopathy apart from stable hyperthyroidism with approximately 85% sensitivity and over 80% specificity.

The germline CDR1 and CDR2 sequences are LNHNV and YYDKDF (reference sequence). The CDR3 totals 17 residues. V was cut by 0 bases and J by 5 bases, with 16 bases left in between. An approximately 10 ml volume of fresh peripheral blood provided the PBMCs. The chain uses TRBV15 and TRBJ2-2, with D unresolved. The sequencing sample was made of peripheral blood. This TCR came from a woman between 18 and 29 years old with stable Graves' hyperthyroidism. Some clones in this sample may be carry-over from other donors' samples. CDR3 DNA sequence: TGTGCCACCAGCAGAGATCGGCAGAGGATCCCTACCGGGGAGCTGTTTTTT. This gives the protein CATSRDRQRIPTGELFF.